The source of this TCR beta chain is a study of OX40 agonist ivuxolimab in advanced cancers. To note about this clone: The antigen is not known.

Blood got drawn at baseline, again on cycle 4 day 1, and then on cycle 7 day 1. Measured with immunoSEQ multiplex PCR; TCRdb has only the in-frame clones, and not every one. The sample shows around 67,000 clones, approximately 93% of them seen only once. Notes on the study in general: In a subset of nonresponders, normalized T-cell clonal expansion was also low. Near-lowest levels of clonal expansion characterized partial responders at 0.1-3.0 mg/kg.

Germline V gene lookup returns CDR1 WNHNN and CDR2 SYGVQD (reference sequence). V gave up 3 bases and J gave up 1 base, with 3 bases separating them. CDR3 length: 13 residues. The TCR comes from an adult with an advanced solid tumor such as melanoma, head and neck, liver or kidney cancer. The chain has TRBV10-1 and TRBJ2-2; D unclear. Sequencing used CD4+ or CD8+ T cells sorted from blood, obtained in a trial of the OX40 agonist ivuxolimab. CDR3 loop: CASSDGNTGELFF. The CDR3 DNA reads TGCGCCAGCAGTGACGGGAACACCGGGGAGCTGTTTTTT.